This is a list of T cell receptor beta chains from one sample in a study of T cell repertoires in cytomegalovirus infection. MiXCR was run by TCRdb on the reads, yielding one entry per CDR3 protein. The sample contains more than 200,000 distinct CDR3 sequences, roughly 10% of which appear only once. Source material: PBMCs. These TCRs come from a human donor in good health (CMV status not recorded). Some clones in this sample may be carry-over from other donors' samples. Each CDR3 is given with its conserved first and last residue. The D gene is left open where the match is weak. Not every row has a clone size; where given, it reads once, few, many or a size class.

cdr3_nt | cdr3_aa | j_call | v_call | clone_size | d_call
TGTGCCAGCAGTTATGTGGGACTAGCAGGGAATGAGCAGTTCTTC | CASSYVGLAGNEQFF | TRBJ2-1 | TRBV6-2/TRBV6-3 | many | TRBD2
TGTGCCAGCGGCCAACCCAGACAAGAGACCCAGTACTTC | CASGQPRQETQYF | TRBJ2-5 | TRBV2 | . | .
TGTGCCAGCAGCAACTCGTGGGGCGGTGAGACCCAGTACTTC | CASSNSWGGETQYF | TRBJ2-5 | TRBV12-3/TRBV12-4 | many | .
TGTACCAGCAGCCCCGGGACAGTCAACACCGGGGAGCTGTTTTTT | CTSSPGTVNTGELFF | TRBJ2-2 | TRBV11-3 | . | TRBD1
TGTGCCAGCAGCCCCCATGTCGGGGGCGGGACAGATACGCAGTATTTT | CASSPHVGGGTDTQYF | TRBJ2-3 | TRBV7-7 | . | .
TGTGCCAGCAGCTTAATTGGGGGCCCCTCTGGAAACACCATATATTTT | CASSLIGGPSGNTIYF | TRBJ1-3 | TRBV7-2 | many | .
TGTGCCAGCATGGTCAGCGTTGACACCGGGGAGCTGTTTTTT | CASMVSVDTGELFF | TRBJ2-2 | TRBV4-2 | . | .
TGTGCCAGTACCTCGGGACCCCGGATGTTCCAGCATTTT | CASTSGPRMFQHF | TRBJ1-5 | TRBV19 | many | .
TGCAGCCAAAAGGCAGTGGGCAGCTCCTACGAGCAGTACTTC | CSQKAVGSSYEQYF | TRBJ2-7 | TRBV20-1 | . | .
TGCAGTGCTCTAAGACAGGTGACCGGGGAGCTGTTTTTT | CSALRQVTGELFF | TRBJ2-2 | TRBV20-1 | . | .
TGTGCCAGCAGTTTATCAACAGGGAAGTCGGCTGAGCAGTTCTTC | CASSLSTGKSAEQFF | TRBJ2-1 | TRBV12-3/TRBV12-4 | many | .
TGTGCCAGTAGTACCGCAGGGGGTGTCTCCTACGAGCAGTACTTC | CASSTAGGVSYEQYF | TRBJ2-7 | TRBV19 | few | TRBD1
TGCAGTGCTAGAGATCCCTGGGGCCCTCGGGCGAGCTCCTACGAGCAGTACTTC | CSARDPWGPRASSYEQYF | TRBJ2-7 | TRBV20-1 | many | .
TGTGCCAGCAGTGACGAACAGCTCAGCACAGATACGCAGTATTTT | CASSDEQLSTDTQYF | TRBJ2-3 | TRBV2 | many | .
TGTGCCACCAGCAGAGGGACTACCTACGAGCAGTACTTC | CATSRGTTYEQYF | TRBJ2-7 | TRBV15 | few | .
TGTGCCAGCATCCATCTAAGCGGTTTATTGCGGGATACGCAGTATTTT | CASIHLSGLLRDTQYF | TRBJ2-3 | TRBV12-3/TRBV12-4 | . | .
TGTGCCAGCAAGGAAGGCACCGCGGATGGCTACACCTTC | CASKEGTADGYTF | TRBJ1-2 | TRBV25-1 | many | .
TGTGCCAGCAGTTACCCGGGGAAATACGAGCAGTACTTC | CASSYPGKYEQYF | TRBJ2-7 | TRBV28 | many | .
TGCGCCAGCAGCTTGACGGGACAAGCTAATGAAAAACTGTTTTTT | CASSLTGQANEKLFF | TRBJ1-4 | TRBV5-1 | . | .
TGTGCCAGTAAGACAGGGGGCCGAAAAAACATTCAGTACTTC | CASKTGGRKNIQYF | TRBJ2-4 | TRBV19 | few | TRBD1
TGTGCCAGCAGCTTAGGGGGGGCCGGAGAAGCTTTCTTT | CASSLGGAGEAFF | TRBJ1-1 | TRBV11-1 | few | .
TGCAGCGCGCTAACGACAGGGGGCACTACTGAAGCTTTCTTT | CSALTTGGTTEAFF | TRBJ1-1 | TRBV29-1 | . | TRBD1
TGTGCCAGCAGCTCGGGACAGGGGGGCAATGAGCAGTTCTTC | CASSSGQGGNEQFF | TRBJ2-1 | TRBV9 | . | TRBD1
TGTGCCAGCAGTACCCGACTAGCCTCCAAAAACATTCAGTACTTC | CASSTRLASKNIQYF | TRBJ2-4 | TRBV27 | . | TRBD2
TGTGCCAGCAGCTTAGGGTTTATGACTGAAGCTTTCTTT | CASSLGFMTEAFF | TRBJ1-1 | TRBV7-6 | many | .
TGCGCCAGCAGTCTCCCTACTAGCGGGGCACAAGAGACCCAGTACTTC | CASSLPTSGAQETQYF | TRBJ2-5 | TRBV10-2 | many | TRBD2
TGTGCCACCAGTGACTACGTGAATAGCGGGGGCAATGAGCAGTTCTTC | CATSDYVNSGGNEQFF | TRBJ2-1 | TRBV24-1 | few | TRBD2
TGCAGTGCTCAAGGGGTGGGGGCGACAGATACGCAGTATTTT | CSAQGVGATDTQYF | TRBJ2-3 | TRBV20-1 | . | .
TGTGCCAGCAGCTTCAATCCGGGACAGGGCGCCTCAAGCAATCAGCCCCAGCATTTT | CASSFNPGQGASSNQPQHF | TRBJ1-5 | TRBV7-2 | many | TRBD1
TGTGCCAGCAGCTGGGACCGGATAGAGACCCAGTACTTC | CASSWDRIETQYF | TRBJ2-5 | TRBV7-2 | many | .
TGCGCCAGCAGCCACCCCCGGGGTATAGAATTGAACACTGAAGCTTTCTTT | CASSHPRGIELNTEAFF | TRBJ1-1 | TRBV4-1 | . | .
TGTGCCAGCAGCTTAGGGGGACTAGCCGGAAAGACCCAGTACTTC | CASSLGGLAGKTQYF | TRBJ2-5 | TRBV7-2 | few | TRBD2
TGTGCCAGCAGCTTAGGGGGACAGGGCCAGGAGACCCAGTACTTC | CASSLGGQGQETQYF | TRBJ2-5 | TRBV7-2 | many | TRBD1
TGTGCCAGCAGTTCCCGGGGGGGGGCGTTTGGCTACACCTTC | CASSSRGGAFGYTF | TRBJ1-2 | TRBV28 | few | .
TGTGCCAGCAGTCCAGACTCGCGGGGGGTCTCGCGGAATGAGCAGTTCTTC | CASSPDSRGVSRNEQFF | TRBJ2-1 | TRBV28 | . | TRBD2
TGTGCCAGTAGTATAGTCTCAGGGGGATTACAGGGGGCCACCGGGGAGCTGTTTTTT | CASSIVSGGLQGATGELFF | TRBJ2-2 | TRBV19 | few | TRBD1
TGCGCCAGCAATCAGGGCTCTGGGGCCAACGTCCTGACTTTC | CASNQGSGANVLTF | TRBJ2-6 | TRBV4-1 | . | .
TGTGCCAGCAGCCGGGGGTTAGAGACCCAGTACTTC | CASSRGLETQYF | TRBJ2-5 | TRBV12-3/TRBV12-4 | few | .
TGTGCCAGCAGCATGTTGTTGGTCTCCGGGGAGCTGTTTTTT | CASSMLLVSGELFF | TRBJ2-2 | TRBV6-1 | many | .
TGTGCCAGTACTGACTGGGGAGGCGGAAACACTGAAGCTTTCTTT | CASTDWGGGNTEAFF | TRBJ1-1 | TRBV19 | . | .
TGTGCCAGCAGCTTGATCGACAGAACAACTAATGAAAAACTGTTTTTT | CASSLIDRTTNEKLFF | TRBJ1-4 | TRBV5-6 | . | .
TGTGCCAGCAGCTTCGCGGGGGGCAACACTGAAGCTTTCTTT | CASSFAGGNTEAFF | TRBJ1-1 | TRBV5-1 | many | .
TGTGCCAGCAGCACAGGGGACAGGCCGGGGAGGGCCCAGTACTTC | CASSTGDRPGRAQYF | TRBJ2-5 | TRBV7-6 | many | .
TGTGCCAGCAGCTTAGGTTCTGAGCAGTTCTTC | CASSLGSEQFF | TRBJ2-1 | TRBV7-2 | few | .
TGTGCCAGCAGTTTTCGGACAGGGGCGTACACAGATACGCAGTATTTT | CASSFRTGAYTDTQYF | TRBJ2-3 | TRBV12-3/TRBV12-4 | many | TRBD1